This T cell receptor beta chain was recovered during a study of early T cells in non-severe SARS-CoV-2 infection. Study-level background: Sequencing used unsorted whole-blood bulk RNA, so chains lack pairing. General observations from the study: Anti-spike CD8 specificities were favored by VDJdb matching, whose results missed private and CD4 specificities.

This clonotype was picked up a small number of times. Its antigen is not known. As part of library construction, unique molecular identifiers were attached to individual cDNA molecules. TCRdb analysed the 5' RACE reads with MiXCR anew, one entry per CDR3 protein. Of about 94,000 distinct CDR3 sequences in the sample, about 12% were seen once. The sequence came from an adult who was a healthcare worker with PCR-confirmed SARS-CoV-2 infection or an uninfected control (not recorded which). The source material was whole blood.

The CDR3 DNA sequence: TGTGCCAGCAGCTCAAGATCCGGGGATCCGGACGGGGGTCCCTACAATGAGCAGTTCTTC. Its translation is CASSSRSGDPDGGPYNEQFF. This chain connects TRBV7-2 to TRBJ2-1; tentatively, D is TRBD2 (6 bases). The germline V and J ends were trimmed by 4 bases and 2 bases, with 27 bases remaining between them. The length of the CDR3 is 20 residues. Germline V gene data show CDR1 as SGHTA and CDR2 as FQGNSA.